This T cell receptor (beta chain) derives from a study of cytomegalovirus exposure and HLA in healthy donors. This clone was counted a single time. This PCR relied on a set of 60 Vbeta primers and 13 Jbeta primers. Generated by immunoSEQ multiplex PCR, the TCRdb table keeps only in-frame clones and is missing some. The sample shows hundreds of thousands of clones, over 65% of them seen only once. The CDR3 is made up of 14 amino acids. Looked up from germline, CDR1 is SGHDT and CDR2 is YYEEEE. V was trimmed by 4 bases and J by 7 bases, leaving 15 bases between them. Source material: PBMCs. This chain uses TRBV5-6 with TRBJ2-1; D unresolved. The receptor's source is a young man in good health and CMV-seronegative. The CDR3 DNA sequence: TGTGCCAGCAGCCTCCCCTTCCGTTCTAATGAGCAGTTCTTC. Amino acids: CASSLPFRSNEQFF.